These 5 T cell receptor beta chains were sequenced from one sample in a study of blood T cell repertoires in COVID-19. The method was immunoSEQ multiplex PCR; TCRdb's version includes in-frame clones alone and lacks a portion of them. The sample gives about 240,000 clones, about 84% of which show up once; 9% to 15% is in the top ten. The sample consisted of peripheral blood. The receptors stem from a man aged 80 or over with acute or convalescent COVID-19.

The V gene is TRBV6-6, the J gene TRBJ1-1; D ambiguous. Germline lookup yields CDR1 MNHNY and CDR2 SVGAGI (reference sequence). Trimming pared 6 bases from V and 1 base from J, leaving 15 bases between. The CDR3 spans 15 residues. Here the CDR3 reads CASSLSQVPNTEAFF. CDR3 coding DNA: TGTGCCAGCAGCCTTTCCCAGGTTCCGAACACTGAAGCTTTCTTT.

The J gene is TRBJ1-5, the V gene TRBV3-1 (or the pseudogene TRBV3-2); possibly TRBD1 for D (5 bases). The CDR3 is 15 residues long. Germline values: CDR1 LGHDT, CDR2 YNNKEL (reference sequence). The V end was cut by 1 base, the J end by 3 bases, with 10 bases between. The CDR3 DNA follows: TGTGCCAGCAGCCAAGGGGGGGGAGCCAATCAGCCCCAGCATTTT. Protein sequence: CASSQGGGANQPQHF.

The genes are TRBV18 and TRBJ2-3; D unresolved. Per germline, CDR1 KGHSH and CDR2 LQKENI. The CDR3 covers 15 residues. V was shortened by 5 bases and J by 0 bases, with 12 bases between the two germline ends. DNA of the CDR3: TGTGCCAGCTCAACAATAACCGCTAGCACAGATACGCAGTATTTT. Its protein is CASSTITASTDTQYF. The full variable domain, its missing parts supplied by reference TRBV18 and TRBJ2-3, is NAGVMQNPRHLVRRRGQEARLRCSPMKGHSHVYWYRQLPEEGLKFMVYLQKENIIDESGMPKERFSAEFPKEGPSILRIQQVVRGDSAAYFCASSTITASTDTQYFGPGTRLTVL.

There are a few counts of this clone. This chain uses TRBV19 with TRBJ1-2, with TRBD1 matching 10 bases. Trimming cost V 5 bases and J 0 bases; bases outside gene matches: 6. CDR1 is LNHDA, CDR2 SQIVND, per germline (reference sequence). This CDR3 is 16 amino acids long. The CDR3 nucleotides read TGTGCCAGTAGTGCAACCGGGACAGGGGCTAACTATGGCTACACCTTC. It translates to CASSATGTGANYGYTF.

The V call is TRBV5-4, the J call TRBJ2-1; TRBD2 might be the D (6 bases). V lost 5 bases to trimming and J lost 6 bases, with 12 bases between them. CDR1 is SGHNT, CDR2 YYREEE, per germline (reference sequence). The CDR3 consists of 13 residues. This CDR3 is CASRREARNEQFF. CDR3 DNA: TGTGCCAGCAGGAGGGAGGCGCGCAATGAGCAGTTCTTC.